In this sample, the clone carrying this T cell receptor (beta chain) turned up many times. Antigen: not known. The sample comes from a study of CD8 T cells in ankylosing spondylitis. A quantitative 5'-RACE method, one with molecular barcodes, was used to make TCR beta libraries. TCRdb itself ran the 5' RACE reads through MiXCR, one entry per CDR3 protein. The repertoire has approximately 500,000 distinct CDR3 sequences, approximately 12% of them found once; the top ten carry over 6.5%. Points from the study as a whole: Researchers reportedly found disease-linked clones significantly enriched in matched ankylosing spondylitis synovial fluid. About 8 highly homologous variants made up a TCR beta motif, and this motif appeared characteristic of ankylosing spondylitis blood.

The specimen was blood, either unsorted or a sorted T cell fraction (not recorded which). This receptor was taken from a male donor with ankylosing spondylitis.

The CDR3 DNA is TGTGCCAGCAGTGGCAGGGTACATGAGCAGTTCTTC. Translation: CASSGRVHEQFF. The rearrangement joins TRBV25-1 to TRBJ2-1; weak D call: TRBD1 (5 bases). This CDR3 has 12 residues. V was trimmed by 4 bases and J by 8 bases, leaving 9 bases between them. From germline, CDR1 is MGHDK and CDR2 SYGVNS.